The TCR beta chain under discussion was sequenced for a study of T cells in Graves' hyperthyroidism and ophthalmopathy (dated by TCRdb to the late 2010s). Concerning the study at large: Peripheral blood samples were taken at the time of initial diagnosis, prior to any treatment. To identify TCR V-J signatures that set the groups apart, the researchers used a discovery cohort of about a hundred patients, made up of roughly 40 with Graves' ophthalmopathy and about 55 with stable Graves' hyperthyroidism. Prospective prediction of ophthalmopathy was tested in an independent validation cohort consisting of fewer than 20 hyperthyroidism patients and approximately 16 patients who later progressed to ophthalmopathy. The 75 to 100 discovery patients were divided at random into training and test sets in a 7:3 ratio. The study also compared thyroid tissue and blood T-cell repertoires from more than 5 Graves' hyperthyroidism patients. Following sampling, methimazole starting at 30 mg daily was given to hyperthyroidism patients, and high-dose intravenous methylprednisolone was given to ophthalmopathy patients. TCR Vbeta CDR3 sequencing of some 140 peripheral blood samples (roughly 43 ophthalmopathy, approximately 80 hyperthyroidism and about 17 progressor patients) is reported in the paper. Broader findings and caveats from the paper: Most expanded thyroid clonotypes (frequency above 0.001) were also found in blood, which suggests that blood repertoires may mirror thyroid immune responses. No statistical method was used to fix the sample size in advance, and group allocation was not hidden from the investigators. A 13 V-J signature model separated ophthalmopathy from stable hyperthyroidism, with nearly 90% sensitivity and about 81% specificity in cross-validation and 80%/75% in testing. In validation, the model predicted progression to ophthalmopathy with over 65% sensitivity and 72% to 75% specificity, a median of 6.5 months before onset.

Ophthalmopathy patients had moderately to severely active disease, Clinical Activity Score of at least 3, NOSPECS grade of at least 4, and duration under 3 months. Exclusion was applied to patients with uncontrolled infections, other autoimmune diseases, pregnancy or lactation. Clinical symptoms, serum thyroxine and TRAb, thyroid ultrasound, and orbital computed tomography formed the basis for the diagnoses. PBMCs were separated from roughly 10 ml of fresh peripheral blood using Ficoll-Paque density gradient centrifugation. Total RNA was extracted using Trizol reagent, and RNA quality was assessed on an Agilent 2100 Bioanalyzer. In its sample, this clonotype was seen many times. Its specific antigen is unknown. No much larger clone is present one base from it, and per-base qualities are unavailable. TCR beta CDR3 regions were amplified from RNA transcripts. The first round of RT-PCR for the TCR CDR3 was performed with the HTBI primer set and the Qiagen OneStep RT-PCR kit. The libraries were constructed in a second round of multiplex PCR and then size-selected and purified. Libraries were sequenced paired-end with 100 bp reads on an Illumina HiSeq2000. As for how the authors treated the data: Raw data were processed with SOAPnuke, discarding reads with adapters, uncalled bases, mean Phred below 15, or no exact constant-primer or identifier match. High-quality paired reads were merged using COPE v1.2.5, and each unique nucleotide sequence was defined as a clonotype. MiTCR v1.1 was used to align the clonotypes against IMGT TRBV, TRBD and TRBJ reference segments. Only V-J combinations with frequency above 0.0001, covering about 99% of repertoires, were analysed. The TCS score was defined as F50 (clonal expansion) divided by E x V (chaos), with BLOSUM62-based TCRdist calculated between CDR3 peptides within each V-J. Welch's t-statistics and random forest reduced some 510 V-J features to roughly 13, which were used in a naive Bayes classifier (R e1071). TCRdb applied fastp at Q25 and MiXCR to the public reads, then kept only in-frame beta chains. For every CDR3 protein sequence, its rows merge into one entry that carries the most common genes and DNA. The V and J calls were not made by the authors but by TCRdb's processing. For this sample there are approximately 570,000 distinct CDR3 sequences; just under 20% appear just once. In total, the top ten clones hold over 45% of the sample.

The specimen sequenced was blood. The receptor comes from a man in his forties or fifties with Graves' ophthalmopathy.

The DNA sequence is as follows: TGTGCCAGCAGCTTAGGGACAGGGTGGGAGACCCAGTACTTC. Its product reads: CASSLGTGWETQYF. This sequence uses TRBV7-2 and TRBJ2-5, with 8 bases in between that match TRBD1. Trimming leaves V shorter by 1 base and J shorter by 5 bases, with the junction holding 3 bases beyond the gene matches. Its CDR3 holds 14 amino acids, cysteine through phenylalanine. Just the 42-base CDR3 DNA is kept, in frame starting at base 1. The germline V gene yields SGHTA for CDR1 and FQGNSA for CDR2.